One and the same sample provided the 23 T cell receptor beta chains below, sequenced in a study of T cell responses to AZD1222 COVID-19 vaccine. Clones were sequenced by immunoSEQ multiplex PCR, and TCRdb holds only the in-frame ones, with some missing. Of some 190,000 clones listed, about nine tenths are singletons. The sequencing here drew on peripheral blood, taken 28 days after the second AZD1222 dose. These receptors were obtained from an adult who received the AZD1222 COVID-19 vaccine.

This chain uses TRBV12-5 with TRBJ1-6; D is ambiguous. From germline, CDR1 is LGHNT and CDR2 FRNRAP. The CDR3 length is 16 residues. The ends were cut back, 0 bases at V and 5 bases at J, with 11 bases in the middle. CDR3 region: CASGLVQSEDNSPLHF. CDR3 bases: TGTGCTAGTGGTTTGGTACAATCAGAGGATAATTCACCCCTCCACTTT. Variable domain in full (rest from reference TRBV12-5 and TRBJ1-6): DARVTQTPRHKVTEMGQEVTMRCQPILGHNTVFWYRQTMMQGLELLAYFRNRAPLDDSGMPKDRFSAEMPDATLATLKIQPSEPRDSAVYFCASGLVQSEDNSPLHFGNGTRLTVT.

V and J are TRBV6-1 and TRBJ2-7; maybe TRBD2 (6 bases). The germline V and J ends were trimmed by 3 bases and 4 bases, with 10 bases remaining between them. Germline V gene data show CDR1 as MNHNS and CDR2 as SASEGT. This CDR3 is built from 13 residues. CDR3 sequence reads: CASSEGGFYEQYF. CDR3 bases: TGTGCCAGCAGTGAGGGGGGATTTTACGAGCAGTACTTC.

As to this clone: The junction departs from germline at one end; a sequencing error may be responsible. The V gene is TRBV25-1, the J gene TRBJ2-2; 8 bases map to TRBD1. The CDR3 loop spans 14 amino acids. Looked up from germline, CDR1 is MGHDK and CDR2 is SYGVNS. This CDR3 reads CASSATGVTGELFF. The CDR3 DNA sequence: TGTGCTAGCAGTGCGACAGGGGTCACCGGGGAGCTGTTTTTT.

CDR3 nucleotides: TGTGCCAGCAGCCCCCGACTAGCGGGAGGGAGTGAGCAGTTCTTC. It translates to CASSPRLAGGSEQFF. This rearrangement joins TRBV7-9 to TRBJ2-1, with TRBD2 matching 14 bases. This CDR3 spans 15 amino acids. After removal of 5 bases from V and 9 bases from J, the junction contained 6 bases not matched to a gene. The germline V gene has CDR1 SEHNR and CDR2 FQNEAQ (reference sequence).

This clone occurred once. V usage is TRBV4-1 and J usage is TRBJ2-1; the match to TRBD2 covers 8 bases. V lost 2 bases and J lost 2; bases outside the gene matches: 8. Germline V gene sequence: CDR1 MGHRA, CDR2 YSYEKL. The CDR3 loop spans 17 amino acids. CDR3 sequence reads: CASSQPRLATPYNEQFF. In DNA form, the CDR3 reads TGCGCCAGCAGCCAACCCCGACTAGCGACACCCTACAATGAGCAGTTCTTC.

The V gene is TRBV7-2, the J gene TRBJ2-3; TRBD1 matches at 7 bases. The CDR3 is 15 amino acids. The ends lost 2 bases at V and 1 base at J; junction bases unmatched: 3. CDR1 is SGHTA, CDR2 FQGNSA, per germline. The CDR3 loop is CASSLSGQGTDTQYF. For the CDR3, the DNA is TGTGCCAGCAGCTTAAGTGGACAGGGCACAGATACGCAGTATTTT.

In this sample, this clone turned up once. The genes are TRBV3-1 (or the pseudogene TRBV3-2) and TRBJ1-4, with D unclear. This CDR3 comprises 15 residues. The V and J ends lost 0 bases and 4 bases respectively, with 9 bases between them. Germline V CDR1 and CDR2: LGHDT, YNNKEL (reference sequence). The CDR3 DNA sequence: TGTGCCAGCAGCCAAGATTCTGGGAGTAATGAAAAACTGTTTTTT. It codes for CASSQDSGSNEKLFF.

In regard to this clone: This specimen includes other DNA sequences encoding the same CDR3. The chain is built from TRBV30 and TRBJ2-3, with TRBD2 matching over 9 bases. Germline trimming cut 0 bases from V and 2 bases from J; bases unmatched to any gene: 3. The CDR3 runs 15 residues. The germline gives CDR1 GTSNPN, CDR2 SVGIG (reference sequence). CDR3 DNA sequence: TGTGCCTGGAGTGTTTTAGCGGGGGCCACAGATACGCAGTATTTT. The encoded protein is CAWSVLAGATDTQYF.

This sequence joins TRBV18 and TRBJ2-1; 11 bases align to TRBD2. The CDR3 spans 15 residues. J lost 7 bases, V lost 0 bases, and 2 bases had no gene match. The germline V gene has CDR1 KGHSH and CDR2 LQKENI. CDR3 region: CASSPPGLAENEQFF. CDR3 DNA: TGTGCCAGCTCACCACCGGGACTAGCGGAAAATGAGCAGTTCTTC.

V gene TRBV6-1 combines with J gene TRBJ1-2, with D uncertain. The CDR3 length is 15 residues. Trimming took off 1 base at V and 6 bases at J, with 15 bases between the two ends. Germline values: CDR1 MNHNS, CDR2 SASEGT. DNA of the CDR3: TGTGCCAGCAGTGAAGTATTGGGGAGGGCGGATGGCTACACCTTC. Its protein product is CASSEVLGRADGYTF.

The chain is built from TRBV2 and TRBJ1-2; D uncertain. Germline CDR1 SNHLY, CDR2 FYNNEI. Trimming removed 8 bases from V and 7 bases from J, with 11 bases in between. CDR3 length: 11 residues. The CDR3 here is CASRRLSGYTF. Here the CDR3 DNA reads TGTGCCAGCCGCAGGCTCAGTGGCTACACCTTC.

The chain combines TRBV13 with TRBJ2-5, with 7 bases that match TRBD1. Germline lookup yields CDR1 PRHDT and CDR2 FYEKMQ (reference sequence). This CDR3 region has 15 residues. Trimming cost V 5 bases and J 2 bases; bases outside gene matches: 8. CDR3 coding DNA: TGTGCCAGCAGCCTAACAGGACAGGATCAAGAGACCCAGTACTTC. Translation: CASSLTGQDQETQYF. Full variable domain (missing parts from reference TRBV13 and TRBJ2-5): AAGVIQSPRHLIKEKRETATLKCYPIPRHDTVYWYQQGPGQDPQFLISFYEKMQSDKGSIPDRFSAQQFSDYHSELNMSSLELGDSALYFCASSLTGQDQETQYFGPGTRLLVL.

The chain carries TRBV2 and TRBJ1-2, with no clear D. Trimming stripped 0 bases from V and 4 bases from J, with 9 bases between. The CDR3 extends over 14 amino acids. Per the germline V gene, CDR1 is SNHLY and CDR2 is FYNNEI. As DNA, the CDR3 is TGTGCCAGCAGTGAAGCGCTCGGTTTCTATGGCTACACCTTC. Translated, it gives CASSEALGFYGYTF.

The chain joins TRBV6-6 to TRBJ2-7; D is uncertain. V lost 2 bases and J lost 0, with 5 bases in between. The CDR3 is made up of 13 amino acids. The germline V gene encodes CDR1 MNHNY and CDR2 SVGAGI (reference sequence). CDR3 coding DNA: TGTGCCAGCAGTTACGAGTACTCCTACGAGCAGTACTTC. Its protein is CASSYEYSYEQYF.

The chain is built from TRBV20-1 and TRBJ2-7; D uncertain. CDR3 length equals 11 residues. In germline, CDR1 is DFQATT, CDR2 SNEGSKA (reference sequence). V lost 3 bases, J lost 3 bases, and 6 bases lay in between. CDR3 DNA: TGCAGTGCTAGCCAGAACTACGAGCAGTACTTC. Translation: CSASQNYEQYF.

The J gene is TRBJ1-4, the V gene TRBV19; D remains unclear. The germline V and J ends were trimmed by 4 bases and 0 bases, with 12 bases remaining between them. Germline V gene sequence: CDR1 LNHDA, CDR2 SQIVND (reference sequence). The CDR3 runs to 16 residues. The CDR3 DNA sequence: TGTGCCAGTAGTAGGTCGGTCACTGCAACTAATGAAAAACTGTTTTTT. Its translation: CASSRSVTATNEKLFF. Based on the CDR3 plus reference TRBV19 and TRBJ1-4, the full variable domain is DGGITQSPKYLFRKEGQNVTLSCEQNLNHDAMYWYRQDPGQGLRLIYYSQIVNDFQKGDIAEGYSVSREKKESFPLTVTSAQKNPTAFYLCASSRSVTATNEKLFFGSGTQLSVL.

CDR3 bases: TGTGCCAGCAGCTTAGCAGGGCCCGGCCCAGGGGGATATGAGACCCAGTACTTC. Protein product: CASSLAGPGPGGYETQYF. J is TRBJ2-5 and V is TRBV7-7; 7 bases fit TRBD1. Germline V gene sequence: CDR1 SSHAT, CDR2 FNYEAQ (reference sequence). The length of the CDR3 is 18 residues. The V gene end was trimmed by 0 bases and the J gene end by 5 bases; junction bases not matched to a gene: 15.

The rearrangement uses TRBV2 and TRBJ1-2; D gene unclear. The CDR3 runs 18 residues. Germline lookup yields CDR1 SNHLY and CDR2 FYNNEI. V was clipped by 3 bases and J by 3 bases, with 23 bases between them. CDR3 region: CASSDLRLRPGDYYGYTF. CDR3 in DNA: TGTGCCAGCAGTGATCTGAGACTAAGGCCAGGAGACTACTATGGCTACACCTTC. Looking up the rest from reference TRBV2 and TRBJ1-2 gives the full variable domain: EPEVTQTPSHQVTQMGQEVILRCVPISNHLYFYWYRQILGQKVEFLVSFYNNEISEKSEIFDDQFSVERPDGSNFTLKIRSTKLEDSAMYFCASSDLRLRPGDYYGYTFGSGTRLTVV.

The sample holds one count of this clone. J is TRBJ2-3 and V is TRBV27; TRBD1 or TRBD2 may be the D gene (5 bases each). Germline V gene data show CDR1 as MNHEY and CDR2 as SMNVEV (reference sequence). This CDR3 is built from 15 residues. V gave up 1 base and J gave up 2 bases, with 10 bases separating them. The chain's CDR3 is CASSLLGTLTDTQYF. CDR3 coding DNA: TGTGCCAGCAGTTTATTAGGGACGCTCACAGATACGCAGTATTTT.

The chain couples TRBV4-1 to TRBJ2-1; D unresolved. V was clipped by 2 bases and J by 7 bases, with 12 bases between them. The germline V gene has CDR1 MGHRA and CDR2 YSYEKL. The CDR3 spans 14 residues. The CDR3 protein is CASSQSRAGNEQFF. CDR3 nucleotide sequence: TGCGCCAGCAGCCAATCCCGGGCCGGGAATGAGCAGTTCTTC.

The chain couples TRBV10-3 to TRBJ2-7; a weak D match, TRBD1 (6 bases). Germline assignment: CDR1 ENHRY and CDR2 SYGVKD. This CDR3 is built from 14 residues. The germline V and J ends were trimmed by 8 bases and 0 bases, with 14 bases remaining between them. Here the CDR3 DNA reads TGTGCCATCGACTCTCAGGGGAGCTCCTACGAGCAGTACTTC. Translation gives CAIDSQGSSYEQYF.

The rearrangement joins TRBV15 to TRBJ1-5; D is unresolved. The germline V gene has CDR1 LNHNV and CDR2 YYDKDF (reference sequence). Trimming stripped 0 bases from V and 6 bases from J, with 18 bases between. CDR3 size: 17 residues. The CDR3: CATSRDRETGRAQPQHF. CDR3 nucleotide sequence: TGTGCCACCAGCAGAGATCGGGAAACCGGGAGGGCTCAGCCCCAGCATTTT.

This chain connects TRBV19 to TRBJ2-2; 8 nucleotides align to TRBD1. Germline V gives CDR1 LNHDA, CDR2 SQIVND (reference sequence). With V trimmed by 4 bases and J by 0 bases, 7 bases remained unmatched. The length of the CDR3 is 17 residues. In nucleotides, the CDR3 is TGTGCCAGTAGTAGGACGGACAGGGCGCCGAACACCGGGGAGCTGTTTTTT. The encoded protein is CASSRTDRAPNTGELFF.